This TCR beta chain was sequenced in a study of blood T cells in healthy people across ages. A remark on this clonotype: Its antigen remains unknown.

A sample-barcoded 5' primer and a J-beta primer mix were used in a second PCR of roughly 7 to 12 cycles. TCRdb ran MiXCR on the 5' RACE reads and lists one entry per CDR3 protein. This table has 1 million to 1.2 million distinct CDR3 sequences, roughly two fifths appearing once. Study-wide results and limits: Diversity of TCR beta per million T cells declined in a roughly linear way with age. Naive CD4+ cells and diversity were both higher in long-lived donors than in aged donors. With naive T cell percentage, TCR beta diversity showed a strong correlation.

V lost 9 bases to trimming and J lost 7 bases; unmatched junction nucleotides: 9. Germline CDR1 reads MDHEN; CDR2 reads SYDVKM. This CDR3 region has 14 residues. The sequenced sample consisted of blood. This clonotype originated in a man between 18 and 35 years old in good health. The chain joins TRBV28 to TRBJ2-7, with 13 positions matching TRBD2. CDR3: CASWTSGGHNEQYF. In DNA form, the CDR3 reads TGTGCCAGTTGGACTAGCGGGGGACACAATGAGCAGTACTTC.